This T cell receptor beta chain derives from a study of blood T cell repertoires in COVID-19. V gave up 5 bases and J gave up 0 bases; unmatched junction bases: 6. Germline V gene lookup returns CDR1 LNHDA and CDR2 SQIVND (reference sequence). This CDR3 has 16 residues. This clone was recorded once. Produced via immunoSEQ multiplex PCR; TCRdb's table is partial and in-frame only. Seen here are about 41,000 clones, under 85% observed once, and the top ten hold approximately 40%. The sequence came from a woman aged 80 or over with acute or convalescent COVID-19. The chain employs TRBV19 and TRBJ1-4; 7 positions agree with TRBD1. Sample: peripheral blood. CDR3 coding DNA: TGTGCCAGTAGTGGCAGACAGGGACCAACTAATGAAAAACTGTTTTTT. This codes for CASSGRQGPTNEKLFF.